This T cell receptor beta chain was captured by sequencing in a study of blood T cell repertoires in COVID-19. The wider study: Acute and convalescent COVID-19 specimens originated in the United States, Italy and Spain. T cells, B-cell-depleted T cells, or PBMCs supplied cDNA or gDNA.

This CDR3 has 15 amino acids. Trimming took 8 bases from V and 0 from J; bases not matched to a gene: 5. Germline V gives CDR1 MDHEN, CDR2 SYDVKM. Original methodology: Quantification of nucleated cells was approximated via reference gene primer amplification. TCRdb keeps only in-frame clones here, not all; method: immunoSEQ multiplex PCR. V, J and clone size derive from that table, while D and trimming were established from the DNA sequence. The table includes around 150,000 clones, approximately 85% detected once. Source material: peripheral blood. This TCR derives from a man aged 40-50 years with acute or convalescent COVID-19. The chain has TRBV28 and TRBJ2-4; 9 nucleotides match TRBD1. CDR3 nucleotide sequence: TGTGCCAGCGGGGACAGGGCACTAGCCAAAAACATTCAGTACTTC. It yields the protein CASGDRALAKNIQYF.